The 21 T cell receptor beta chains in this list originate from one sample, sequenced in a study of cytomegalovirus exposure and HLA in healthy donors. PCR primers comprised 60 Vbeta and 13 Jbeta primers. Using immunoSEQ multiplex PCR, the repertoire was profiled, and TCRdb retains in-frame clones only, with some absent. The data contain more than 150,000 clones, about three quarters of them singletons. Specimen: PBMCs. These receptor sequences come from a man in his late teens or twenties in good health and CMV-seronegative.

The CDR3 DNA reads as TGTGCCAGCAGTTTATTGGCTAGCGGGGGGCCACATCGTGAGCAGTACTTC. It encodes CASSLLASGGPHREQYF. The gene calls are TRBV27 and TRBJ2-7; TRBD2 aligns across 11 bases. The V segment lost 1 base and the J segment 7 bases; nucleotides outside the gene matches: 12. The CDR3 sequence is 17 residues long. The germline CDR1 and CDR2 sequences are MNHEY and SMNVEV (reference sequence).

This clone appeared once. The chain combines TRBV9 with TRBJ2-1; 9 bases are a match to TRBD2. J was trimmed by 9 bases and V by 0 bases; bases with no gene match: 7. The germline V gene has CDR1 SGDLS and CDR2 YYNGEE. This CDR3 spans 15 amino acids. CDR3 in amino acids: CASSVDGGGVGEQFF. The CDR3 coding sequence is TGTGCCAGCAGCGTAGATGGCGGGGGGGTGGGTGAGCAGTTCTTC.

The chain couples TRBV5-4 to TRBJ2-4; 9 positions match TRBD1. The V gene's germline CDR1 is SGHNT and CDR2 YYREEE (reference sequence). The V and J ends lost 1 base and 6 bases, in that order; junction bases with no gene match: 17. The CDR3 length is 19 residues. CDR3 sequence: CASSLSLTGTGRGGNIQYF. CDR3 nucleotide sequence: TGTGCCAGCAGCTTGTCTCTAACCGGGACAGGGAGGGGGGGAAACATTCAGTACTTC.

The V and J genes are TRBV28 and TRBJ1-3; weak D call: TRBD1 (5 bases). The CDR3 sequence is 14 residues long. Germline V lookup: CDR1 MDHEN, CDR2 SYDVKM. V was cut by 3 bases and J by 3 bases, with 9 bases left in between. CDR3 in amino acids: CASSFRGYGNTIYF. Written as DNA, the CDR3 is TGTGCCAGCAGTTTTAGGGGATATGGAAACACCATATATTTT. Looking up the rest from reference TRBV28 and TRBJ1-3 gives the full variable domain: DVKVTQSSRYLVKRTGEKVFLECVQDMDHENMFWYRQDPGLGLRLIYFSYDVKMKEKGDIPEGYSVSREKKERFSLILESASTNQTSMYLCASSFRGYGNTIYFGEGSWLTVV.

The chain carries TRBV30 and TRBJ2-1, with 9 positions matching TRBD2. Per germline, CDR1 GTSNPN and CDR2 SVGIG (reference sequence). This CDR3 has 14 residues. CDR3 sequence: CESGEREADHEQFF. Written as DNA, the CDR3 is TGTGAATCGGGGGAGCGGGAGGCTGATCATGAGCAGTTCTTC. Together with reference TRBV30 and TRBJ2-1, the CDR3 gives the full variable domain: SQTIHQWPATLVQPVGSPLSLECTVEGTSNPNLYWYRQAAGRGLQLLFYSVGIGQISSEVPQNLSASRPQDRQFILSSKKLLLSDSGFYLCESGEREADHEQFFGPGTRLTVL.

V usage is TRBV7-2 and J usage is TRBJ2-7, with a tentative D call TRBD1 (6 bases). The germline V and J ends were trimmed by 3 bases and 3 bases, with 12 bases remaining between them. CDR3 length equals 14 residues. CDR1 and CDR2 from the germline V gene are SGHTA and FQGNSA. CDR3 in amino acids: CASSFRGRYYEQYF. In DNA form, the CDR3 reads TGTGCCAGCAGCTTCAGGGGCCGCTACTACGAGCAGTACTTC.

The chain couples TRBV6-1 to TRBJ1-5; D call uncertain. The V end was cut by 5 bases, the J end by 6 bases, with 11 bases between. Germline V gene sequence: CDR1 MNHNS, CDR2 SASEGT. This CDR3 region has 13 residues. The CDR3 protein is CASSSTEGQPQHF. CDR3 bases: TGTGCCAGCAGTTCGACGGAGGGTCAGCCCCAGCATTTT.

The chain's CDR3 is CASSYPPQLAGIYNEQFF. In DNA form, the CDR3 reads TGTGCCAGCAGCTACCCCCCCCAACTAGCGGGAATCTACAATGAGCAGTTCTTC. This rearrangement joins TRBV7-9 to TRBJ2-1, with 10 bases aligning to TRBD2. Germline CDR1 SEHNR, CDR2 FQNEAQ (reference sequence). The V segment lost 4 bases and the J segment 3 bases; nucleotides outside the gene matches: 12. The CDR3 covers 18 residues.

V is TRBV10-2 and J is TRBJ2-5, with D unresolved. This CDR3 contains 13 residues. Germline CDR1 and CDR2: WSHSY and SAAADI. V was shortened by 3 bases and J by 0 bases, with 5 bases between the two germline ends. In DNA, the CDR3 is TGCGCCAGCAGTGATACAGACCAAGAGACCCAGTACTTC. It is translated as CASSDTDQETQYF.

This clone came up once. V and J are TRBV7-3 and TRBJ2-1; 7 bases fit TRBD2. J gave up 7 bases and V 5 bases, and 11 bases lay outside the gene matches. CDR1 SGHTA and CDR2 FQGTGA come from the germline V gene. The CDR3 has 15 residues. CDR3: CASSRFGLVGNEQFF. The DNA for the CDR3 is TGTGCCAGCAGCCGCTTTGGACTAGTCGGAAATGAGCAGTTCTTC.

The chain couples TRBV29-1 to TRBJ2-3, with D possibly being TRBD2 (7 bases). Germline CDR1 reads SQVTM; CDR2 reads ANQGSEA. Trimming cost V 3 bases and J 6 bases, with 25 bases left between them. The CDR3 extends over 17 amino acids. CDR3 region: CSVERGGGGLMIDTQYF. CDR3 in DNA: TGCAGCGTTGAGAGGGGGGGTGGGGGGCTAATGATCGATACGCAGTATTTT.

The chain combines TRBV29-1 with TRBJ2-7; TRBD1 matches 9 bases. J gave up 3 bases and V 6 bases, and 3 bases lay outside the gene matches. The V gene's germline CDR1 is SQVTM and CDR2 ANQGSEA. The CDR3 runs to 12 residues. CDR3 sequence: CSVPGQGYEQYF. CDR3 sequence (DNA): TGCAGCGTACCGGGACAGGGCTACGAGCAGTACTTC.

The chain employs TRBV27 and TRBJ1-5; D is unclear. Trimming left V 5 bases short and J 1 base short, with 3 bases between. The germline CDR1 and CDR2 sequences are MNHEY and SMNVEV (reference sequence). The CDR3 has 12 amino acids. The CDR3 protein is CASSRSNQPQHF. The CDR3 region has the DNA TGTGCCAGCAGTCGGAGCAATCAGCCCCAGCATTTT.

The rearrangement joins TRBV5-1 to TRBJ2-5, with 10 bases aligning to TRBD2. The CDR3 runs 15 residues. Trimming took 4 bases from V and 3 from J; bases not matched to a gene: 6. The germline CDR1 and CDR2 sequences are SGHRS and YFSETQ. The CDR3 here is CASSIAGGPEETQYF. The CDR3 coding sequence is TGCGCCAGCAGCATAGCGGGAGGACCAGAAGAGACCCAGTACTTC.

The chain couples TRBV5-1 to TRBJ2-1; TRBD2 matches at 8 bases. Germline V gene data show CDR1 as SGHRS and CDR2 as YFSETQ. V dropped 2 bases and J dropped 4; count of bases not matched to a gene: 5. The CDR3 contains 15 residues. The CDR3 here is CASSLAGVMYNEQFF. Written as DNA, the CDR3 is TGCGCCAGCAGCTTAGCGGGGGTCATGTACAATGAGCAGTTCTTC.

The rearrangement links TRBV6-5 to TRBJ2-2, with TRBD2 as a possible D gene (6 bases). This CDR3 spans 14 amino acids. Germline CDR1 and CDR2: MNHEY and SVGAGI. Trimming pared 2 bases from V and 5 bases from J, leaving 9 bases between. For the CDR3, the DNA is TGTGCCAGCAGTTACAGGAGGGCTACCGGGGAGCTGTTTTTT. It yields the protein CASSYRRATGELFF.

The chain links TRBV10-2 to TRBJ2-7; no firm D call. Germline CDR1 and CDR2: WSHSY and SAAADI. The ends were cut back, 8 bases at V and 6 bases at J, with 14 bases in the middle. CDR3 length equals 12 residues. DNA for the CDR3: TGCGCCAGCCGCACGTCTACCATCGAGCAGTACTTC. This codes for CASRTSTIEQYF.

The chain has TRBV6-5 and TRBJ2-7; TRBD2 matches at 11 bases. The CDR3 is 15 residues long. The V and J ends lost 0 bases and 3 bases, in that order; junction bases with no gene match: 1. CDR1 is MNHEY and CDR2 is SVGAGI in the germline V gene. The CDR3 sequence is CASSYSLAGDYEQYF. The CDR3 nucleotides are TGTGCCAGCAGTTACTCACTAGCGGGGGACTACGAGCAGTACTTC.

As DNA, the CDR3 is TGTGCCAGCAGTACAGGGGGCCGCTCTGGAAACACCATATATTTT. It specifies CASSTGGRSGNTIYF. The V and J genes are TRBV25-1 and TRBJ1-3; TRBD1 matches 9 bases. Trimming removed 5 bases from V and 0 bases from J; junction bases left unmatched: 2. The CDR3 sequence is 15 residues long. From germline, CDR1 is MGHDK and CDR2 SYGVNS.

The V and J genes are TRBV4-1 and TRBJ1-2; D ambiguous. Germline V gene lookup returns CDR1 MGHRA and CDR2 YSYEKL. Trimming took 3 bases from V and 5 from J, leaving 10 bases between them. The CDR3 spans 13 residues. CDR3 DNA: TGCGCCAGCAGCCAGGATGGAGGGTATGGCTACACCTTC. Amino acid sequence: CASSQDGGYGYTF.

This clone was picked up one time. The J gene is TRBJ2-7, the V gene TRBV7-2, with D possibly TRBD1 on 5 matching bases. Looked up from germline, CDR1 is SGHTA and CDR2 is FQGNSA. V lost 4 bases, J lost 6 bases, and 13 bases lay in between. The CDR3 runs 13 residues. The CDR3 sequence: CASSSVHRGEQYF. The DNA of the CDR3 is TGTGCCAGCAGCTCGGTTCATAGGGGCGAGCAGTACTTC.